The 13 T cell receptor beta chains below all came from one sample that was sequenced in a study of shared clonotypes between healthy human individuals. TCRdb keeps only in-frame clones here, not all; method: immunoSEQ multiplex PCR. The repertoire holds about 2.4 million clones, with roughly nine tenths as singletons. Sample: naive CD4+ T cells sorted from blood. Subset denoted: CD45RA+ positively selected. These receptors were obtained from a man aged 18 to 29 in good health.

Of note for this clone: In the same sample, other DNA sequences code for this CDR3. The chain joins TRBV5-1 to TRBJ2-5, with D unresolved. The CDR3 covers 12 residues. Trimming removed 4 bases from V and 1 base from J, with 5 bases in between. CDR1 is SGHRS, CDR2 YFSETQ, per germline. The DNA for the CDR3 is TGCGCCAGCAGCCCAAGCCAAGAGACCCAGTACTTC. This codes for CASSPSQETQYF.

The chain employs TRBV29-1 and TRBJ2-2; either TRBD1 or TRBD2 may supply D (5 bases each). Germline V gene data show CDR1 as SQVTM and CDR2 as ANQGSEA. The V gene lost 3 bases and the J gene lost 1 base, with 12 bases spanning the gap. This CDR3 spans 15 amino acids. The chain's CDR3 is CSVERGTGNTGELFF. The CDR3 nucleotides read TGCAGCGTTGAGAGGGGTACGGGGAACACCGGGGAGCTGTTTTTT.

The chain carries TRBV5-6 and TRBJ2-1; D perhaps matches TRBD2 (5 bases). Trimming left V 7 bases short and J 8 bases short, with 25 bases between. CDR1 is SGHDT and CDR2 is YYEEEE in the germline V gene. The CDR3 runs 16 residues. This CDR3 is CASFRWPGIRVDEQFF. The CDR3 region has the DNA TGTGCCAGCTTTCGTTGGCCGGGGATCCGGGTAGATGAGCAGTTCTTC.

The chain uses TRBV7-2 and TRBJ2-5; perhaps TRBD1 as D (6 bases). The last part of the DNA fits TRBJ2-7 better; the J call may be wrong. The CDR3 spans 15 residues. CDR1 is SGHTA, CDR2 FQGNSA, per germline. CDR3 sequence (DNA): TGTGCCAGCAGCTTAACGAATGGACAGTGGAACGAGCAGTACTTC. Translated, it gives CASSLTNGQWNEQYF.

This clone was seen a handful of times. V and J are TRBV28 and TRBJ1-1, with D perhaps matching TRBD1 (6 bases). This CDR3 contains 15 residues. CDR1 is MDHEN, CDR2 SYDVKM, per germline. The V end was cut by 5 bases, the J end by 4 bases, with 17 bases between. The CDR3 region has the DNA TGTGCCAGCAGTCCTCCCCGGGACACCATCACTGAAGCTTTCTTT. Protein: CASSPPRDTITEAFF.

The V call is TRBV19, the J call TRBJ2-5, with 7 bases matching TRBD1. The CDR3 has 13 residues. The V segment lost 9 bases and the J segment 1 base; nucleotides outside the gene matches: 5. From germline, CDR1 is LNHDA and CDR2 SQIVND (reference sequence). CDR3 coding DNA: TGTGCCAGCAAGGACAGGAGCCAAGAGACCCAGTACTTC. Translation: CASKDRSQETQYF.

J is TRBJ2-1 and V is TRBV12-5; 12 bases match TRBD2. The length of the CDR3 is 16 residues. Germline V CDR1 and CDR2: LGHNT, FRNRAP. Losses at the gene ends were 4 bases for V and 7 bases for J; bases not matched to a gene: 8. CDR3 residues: CASGSLTSGRGNEQFF. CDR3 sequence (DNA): TGTGCTAGTGGTTCCCTGACTAGCGGGAGAGGTAATGAGCAGTTCTTC.

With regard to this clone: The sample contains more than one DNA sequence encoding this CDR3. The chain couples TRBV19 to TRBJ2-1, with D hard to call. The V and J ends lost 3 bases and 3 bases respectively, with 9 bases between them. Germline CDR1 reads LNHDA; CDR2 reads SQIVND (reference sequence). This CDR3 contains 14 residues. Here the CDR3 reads CASSILGIYNEQFF. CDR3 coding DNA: TGTGCCAGTAGTATTCTGGGTATCTACAATGAGCAGTTCTTC. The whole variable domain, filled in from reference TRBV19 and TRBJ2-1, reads DGGITQSPKYLFRKEGQNVTLSCEQNLNHDAMYWYRQDPGQGLRLIYYSQIVNDFQKGDIAEGYSVSREKKESFPLTVTSAQKNPTAFYLCASSILGIYNEQFFGPGTRLTVL.

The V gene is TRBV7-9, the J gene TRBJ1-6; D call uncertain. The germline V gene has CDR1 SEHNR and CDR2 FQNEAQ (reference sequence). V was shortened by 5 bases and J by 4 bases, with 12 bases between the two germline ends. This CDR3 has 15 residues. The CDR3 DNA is TGTGCCAGCAGCGGCGGGCAGTTATATAATTCACCCCTCCACTTT. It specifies CASSGGQLYNSPLHF.

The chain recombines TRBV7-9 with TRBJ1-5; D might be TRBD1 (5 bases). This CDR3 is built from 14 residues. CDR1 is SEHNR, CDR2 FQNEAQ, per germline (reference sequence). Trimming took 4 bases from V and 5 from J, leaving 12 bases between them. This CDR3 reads CASSWSGDHQPQHF. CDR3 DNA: TGTGCCAGCAGCTGGAGTGGGGACCATCAGCCCCAGCATTTT.

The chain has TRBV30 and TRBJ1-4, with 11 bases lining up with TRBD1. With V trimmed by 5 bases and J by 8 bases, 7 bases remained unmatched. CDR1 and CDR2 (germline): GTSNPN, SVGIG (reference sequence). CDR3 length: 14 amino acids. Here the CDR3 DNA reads TGTGCCTGGCTACCCCGGACAGGGGGCGAAAAACTGTTTTTT. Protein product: CAWLPRTGGEKLFF.

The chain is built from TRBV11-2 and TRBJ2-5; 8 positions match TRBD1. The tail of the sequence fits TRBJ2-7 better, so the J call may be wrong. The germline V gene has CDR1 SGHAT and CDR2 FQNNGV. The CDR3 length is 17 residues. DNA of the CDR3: TGTGCCAGCAGCTCCCGGACAGGGCCGGGTTTGCTCTACGAGCAGTACTTC. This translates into CASSSRTGPGLLYEQYF.

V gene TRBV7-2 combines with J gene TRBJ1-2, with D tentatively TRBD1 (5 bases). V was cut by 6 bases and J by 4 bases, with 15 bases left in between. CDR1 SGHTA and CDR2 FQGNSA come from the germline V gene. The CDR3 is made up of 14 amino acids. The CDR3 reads CASRLGTDIYGYTF. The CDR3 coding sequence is TGTGCCAGCAGACTTGGGACCGACATCTATGGCTACACCTTC.